This is a list of T cell receptor beta chains from one sample in a study of T-cell reconstitution after alpha-beta-depleted transplantation in children. TCRdb re-derived calls from the PCR reads in MiXCR, one entry per CDR3 protein. The sample records some 490,000 distinct CDR3 sequences, around 12% being singletons. This sample comprised PBMCs from the stem cell graft donor, obtained from the stem cell graft. Receptor source: a human donor who donated a stem cell graft to a child with combined immunodeficiency. Each CDR3 is given with its conserved first and last residue. Fields, in order: CDR3 length, V gene, D gene, clone size, J gene, CDR3 DNA, CDR3 protein. D genes are given only for firm matches. Clone size is given for some rows only: seen once, a few or many times, or a class if the clone is expanded.

length: 15
V: TRBV5-6
D: .
size: few
J: TRBJ2-1
DNA: TGTGCCAGCAGCTTGGCAGGGATTATCTACAATGAGCAGTTCTTC
CDR3: CASSLAGIIYNEQFF

length: 11
V: TRBV12-3/TRBV12-4
D: .
size: .
J: TRBJ1-2
DNA: TGTGCCAGCAGTCTGGGACAAGGCTACACCTTC
CDR3: CASSLGQGYTF

length: 16
V: TRBV4-3
D: .
size: .
J: TRBJ2-5
DNA: TGCGCCAGCAGCCGTGGAGTCAACCGGGAAAAAGAGACCCAGTACTTC
CDR3: CASSRGVNREKETQYF

length: 17
V: TRBV29-1
D: TRBD2
size: few
J: TRBJ2-3
DNA: TGCAGCTCTCGCTGGACTAGCGGGACCCATAGCACAGATACGCAGTATTTT
CDR3: CSSRWTSGTHSTDTQYF

length: 18
V: TRBV12-3/TRBV12-4
D: TRBD2
size: few
J: TRBJ2-1
DNA: TGTGCCAGCAGTTCCGGGACTACCCGACCGTCTTCCTACAATGAGCAGTTCTTC
CDR3: CASSSGTTRPSSYNEQFF

length: 15
V: TRBV12-3/TRBV12-4
D: .
size: .
J: TRBJ1-2
DNA: TGTGCCAGCAGTTTAGATCCCATCGCTAACTATGGCTACACCTTC
CDR3: CASSLDPIANYGYTF

length: 14
V: TRBV27
D: TRBD2
size: many
J: TRBJ2-3
DNA: TGTGCCAGCAAACTAGCGGGAACCACAGATACGCAGTATTTT
CDR3: CASKLAGTTDTQYF

length: 14
V: TRBV12-3/TRBV12-4
D: .
size: .
J: TRBJ1-1
DNA: TGTGCCAGCAGTTCCCGACAGGAGAACACTGAAGCTTTCTTT
CDR3: CASSSRQENTEAFF

length: 12
V: TRBV5-1
D: .
size: many
J: TRBJ2-1
DNA: TGCGCCAGCACGGGGACGGGGTATGAGCAGTTCTTC
CDR3: CASTGTGYEQFF

length: 16
V: TRBV20-1
D: .
size: few
J: TRBJ1-6
DNA: TGCAGTGCTAGAGATGGTAGACTTTCCGATAATTCACCCCTCCACTTT
CDR3: CSARDGRLSDNSPLHF

length: 13
V: TRBV4-3
D: .
size: .
J: TRBJ2-1
DNA: TGCGCCAGCAGCCAATTCGTAGGCAATGAGCAGTTCTTC
CDR3: CASSQFVGNEQFF

length: 14
V: TRBV5-1
D: TRBD1
size: .
J: TRBJ2-3
DNA: TGCGCCAGCAGCTTGGGACAGGGTATAGATACGCAGTATTTT
CDR3: CASSLGQGIDTQYF

length: 14
V: TRBV12-3/TRBV12-4
D: .
size: many
J: TRBJ1-1
DNA: TGTGCCAGCAGGTCGGGGCTCCCCGGGGCTGAAGCTTTCTTT
CDR3: CASRSGLPGAEAFF

length: 10
V: TRBV29-1
D: .
size: .
J: TRBJ2-1
DNA: TGCAGCGTTGAAGGGCTTATACAGTTCTTC
CDR3: CSVEGLIQFF

length: 22
V: TRBV21-1
D: .
size: .
J: TRBJ2-3
DNA: TGTGCCAGCAGCAAAGAGGTGTTCACCCAGGAGATCTTGACCTCTAGCACAGATACGCAGTATTTT
CDR3: CASSKEVFTQEILTSSTDTQYF

length: 16
V: TRBV9
D: .
size: many
J: TRBJ2-5
DNA: TGTGCCAGCAGCGTCCTAGGGGAGTTGTTCCAAGAGACCCAGTACTTC
CDR3: CASSVLGELFQETQYF

length: 15
V: TRBV7-6
D: .
size: .
J: TRBJ2-3
DNA: TGTGCCAGCAGCTTAGGCTGGGGGCGAACAGATACGCAGTATTTT
CDR3: CASSLGWGRTDTQYF

length: 13
V: TRBV9
D: .
size: .
J: TRBJ2-1
DNA: TGTGCCAGCAGCGCTTCTGGGGGCTATGAGCAGTTCTTC
CDR3: CASSASGGYEQFF

length: 16
V: TRBV5-1
D: TRBD2
size: few
J: TRBJ2-1
DNA: TGCGCCAGCAGCGTCGTACTAGCGGGAACTAGCAATGAGCAGTTCTTC
CDR3: CASSVVLAGTSNEQFF

length: 15
V: TRBV9
D: .
size: many
J: TRBJ2-2
DNA: TGTGCCAGCAGCGTAGGTGGACTGAAGACCGGGGAGCTGTTTTTT
CDR3: CASSVGGLKTGELFF

length: 12
V: TRBV29-1
D: TRBD1
size: few
J: TRBJ2-7
DNA: TGCAGCGTTGGGACAGGGGTCTACGAGCAGTACTTC
CDR3: CSVGTGVYEQYF

length: 12
V: TRBV7-2
D: .
size: .
J: TRBJ2-3
DNA: TGTGCCAGCGCGGCTAGCACAGATACGCAGTATTTT
CDR3: CASAASTDTQYF

length: 16
V: TRBV15
D: TRBD1
size: many
J: TRBJ2-7
DNA: TGTGCCACCAGCAGAGATCGGGCGACAGGGGCCTACGAGCAGTACTTC
CDR3: CATSRDRATGAYEQYF

length: 13
V: TRBV6-2/TRBV6-3
D: TRBD2
size: many
J: TRBJ2-2
DNA: TGTGCCAGCCTTAGCGGGAGGATCGGGGAGCTGTTTTTT
CDR3: CASLSGRIGELFF

length: 16
V: TRBV7-8
D: .
size: .
J: TRBJ2-5
DNA: TGTGCCAGCAGCTTAGAACCCCCTAGGCTTCAAGAGACCCAGTACTTC
CDR3: CASSLEPPRLQETQYF

length: 16
V: TRBV3-1
D: TRBD1
size: .
J: TRBJ1-2
DNA: TGTGCCAGCAGCCAAGATTACAGGGGGCCAGACTATGGCTACACCTTC
CDR3: CASSQDYRGPDYGYTF

length: 15
V: TRBV3-1
D: .
size: .
J: TRBJ2-3
DNA: TGTGCCAGCAGCCAAACGGGGGTTCTCACAGATACGCAGTATTTT
CDR3: CASSQTGVLTDTQYF

length: 14
V: TRBV25-1
D: TRBD2
size: many
J: TRBJ2-1
DNA: TGTGCCAGCCTTAGCGGGAGAGCCTACAATGAGCAGTTCTTC
CDR3: CASLSGRAYNEQFF

length: 13
V: TRBV5-6
D: TRBD2
size: .
J: TRBJ2-5
DNA: TGTGCCAGCAGCTCTACAGGGACTAGGACCCAGTACTTC
CDR3: CASSSTGTRTQYF

length: 15
V: TRBV5-6
D: .
size: .
J: TRBJ2-1
DNA: TGTGCCAGCAGCTTGCGGACCGAAGGGGGCAATGAGCAGTTCTTC
CDR3: CASSLRTEGGNEQFF

length: 16
V: TRBV4-1
D: .
size: .
J: TRBJ2-1
DNA: TGCGCCAGCAGCCATGAGGGGGGGGATTTAAGAAACAAGCAGTTCTTC
CDR3: CASSHEGGDLRNKQFF

length: 14
V: TRBV5-1
D: TRBD2
size: .
J: TRBJ2-5
DNA: TGCGCCAGCAGCTTGACGGGAGGATTCGAGACCCAGTACTTC
CDR3: CASSLTGGFETQYF